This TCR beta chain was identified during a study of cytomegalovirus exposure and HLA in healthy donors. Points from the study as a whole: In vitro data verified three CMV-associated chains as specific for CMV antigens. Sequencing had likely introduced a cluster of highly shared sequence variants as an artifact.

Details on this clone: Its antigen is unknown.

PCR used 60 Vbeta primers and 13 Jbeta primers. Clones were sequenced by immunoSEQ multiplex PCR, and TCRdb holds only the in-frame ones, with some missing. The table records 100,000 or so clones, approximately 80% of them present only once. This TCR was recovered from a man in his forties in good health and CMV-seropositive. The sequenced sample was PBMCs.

The CDR3 loop reads CASSAQGQGAGSGYTF. The CDR3 nucleotides read TGTGCCAGCAGCGCCCAAGGACAGGGGGCAGGGAGTGGCTACACCTTC. This chain joins TRBV7-9 and TRBJ1-2; 11 positions agree with TRBD1. The trim removed 5 bases at V and 7 bases at J, leaving 12 bases unmatched. CDR3 length: 16 amino acids. The germline CDR1 and CDR2 sequences are SEHNR and FQNEAQ (reference sequence).